The 2 T cell receptor beta chains given below trace back to one sample, sequenced in a study of early T cells in non-severe SARS-CoV-2 infection. In TCRdb, the 5' RACE reads were re-called with MiXCR into one record per CDR3 protein. The sample records 40,000 to 50,000 distinct CDR3 sequences, 7% to 7.5% being singletons. Sequenced material: whole blood. The receptors here all came from an adult who was a healthcare worker with PCR-confirmed SARS-CoV-2 infection or an uninfected control (not recorded which).

This clonotype was found many times. The chain uses TRBV19 and TRBJ1-5; possibly TRBD1 for D (5 bases). Germline CDR1 reads LNHDA; CDR2 reads SQIVND (reference sequence). CDR3 length equals 12 residues. The V and J ends lost 7 bases and 5 bases respectively, with 9 bases between them. DNA of the CDR3: TGTGCCAGTAAAACAGGTTATCAGCCCCAGCATTTT. Translated, it gives CASKTGYQPQHF.

This clonotype was found many times. V and J are TRBV7-2 and TRBJ2-3; TRBD1 matches at 11 bases. From germline, CDR1 is SGHTA and CDR2 FQGNSA. Losses at the gene ends were 4 bases for V and 5 bases for J; bases not matched to a gene: 5. The CDR3 is 15 residues long. This chain's CDR3 is CASSSWDRGKDTQYF. CDR3 nucleotide sequence: TGTGCCAGCAGCTCCTGGGACAGGGGGAAAGATACGCAGTATTTT. The full variable domain, in which reference TRBV7-2 and TRBJ2-3 provide the parts outside the CDR3, is GAGVSQSPSNKVTEKGKDVELRCDPISGHTALYWYRQSLGQGLEFLIYFQGNSAPDKSGLPSDRFSAERTGGSVSTLTIQRTQQEDSAVYLCASSSWDRGKDTQYFGPGTRLTVL.